The 24 T cell receptor beta chains given below trace back to one sample, sequenced in a study of cytomegalovirus exposure and HLA in healthy donors. The PCR contained 60 Vbeta and 13 Jbeta primers. Assay: immunoSEQ multiplex PCR; the TCRdb copy retains only in-frame clones and omits some. Of approximately 110,000 clones in the sample, about two thirds were seen once. The specimen sequenced was PBMCs. The receptors come from a man aged 55 to 69 in good health and CMV-seropositive.

This rearrangement joins TRBV18 to TRBJ2-7, with D possibly matching TRBD2 (6 bases). Germline V gives CDR1 KGHSH, CDR2 LQKENI. The CDR3 length is 15 residues. Trimming stripped 3 bases from V and 2 bases from J, with 14 bases between. The CDR3 here is CASSPSGRHTYEQYF. In nucleotides, the CDR3 is TGTGCCAGCTCACCCAGTGGGAGGCACACCTACGAGCAGTACTTC.

V and J are TRBV5-1 and TRBJ1-6; TRBD1 aligns across 9 bases. The CDR3 has 16 residues. CDR1 and CDR2 (germline): SGHRS, YFSETQ. V lost 3 bases, J lost 9 bases, and 10 bases stayed unmatched. The CDR3 region has the DNA TGCGCCAGCAGCTCTCAACCGGGACAGGGAAGTTCACCCCTCCACTTT. This gives the protein CASSSQPGQGSSPLHF.

CDR3 region: CASFPGGNSPLHF. CDR3 DNA sequence: TGTGCCAGCTTCCCAGGGGGAAATTCACCCCTCCACTTT. V usage is TRBV28 and J usage is TRBJ1-6; 7 bases map to TRBD1. Germline values: CDR1 MDHEN, CDR2 SYDVKM. Germline trimming cut 8 bases from V and 7 bases from J; bases unmatched to any gene: 5. CDR3 size: 13 residues.

This chain connects TRBV4-1 to TRBJ1-4, with 11 bases lining up with TRBD1. The CDR3 is made up of 17 amino acids. Germline assignment: CDR1 MGHRA and CDR2 YSYEKL. Trimming took 4 bases from V and 3 from J; bases not matched to a gene: 7. This CDR3 is CASSPPGQGASNEKLFF. As DNA, the CDR3 is TGCGCCAGCAGCCCCCCAGGACAGGGGGCCTCTAATGAAAAACTGTTTTTT.

This clone appeared once. The chain couples TRBV4-2 to TRBJ2-1; 14 positions match TRBD2. The ends lost 3 bases at V and 4 bases at J; junction bases unmatched: 2. Germline values: CDR1 LGHNA, CDR2 YNFKEQ. CDR3 length: 16 amino acids. For the CDR3, the DNA is TGTGCCAGCAGCCAGGGACTAGCGGGAGTTTACAATGAGCAGTTCTTC. It translates to CASSQGLAGVYNEQFF.

This clone was seen repeatedly, ten times or more. The chain carries TRBV6-5 and TRBJ1-1, with D tentatively TRBD1 (6 bases). V lost 2 bases and J 3 bases, leaving 13 bases between the germline ends. The CDR3 is made up of 15 amino acids. Germline V gene data show CDR1 as MNHEY and CDR2 as SVGAGI. Here the CDR3 reads CASSYTGGGDTEAFF. In nucleotides, the CDR3 is TGTGCCAGCAGTTACACGGGAGGGGGTGACACTGAAGCTTTCTTT.

The rearrangement joins TRBV9 to TRBJ1-4; possible D gene TRBD1, 5 bases. The CDR3 runs 15 residues. The germline V gene has CDR1 SGDLS and CDR2 YYNGEE. Trimming removed 0 bases at V and 2 bases at J, with 8 bases between. Written as DNA, the CDR3 is TGTGCCAGCAGCGTAGTCCCAGGGACTAATGAAAAACTGTTTTTT. Amino acids: CASSVVPGTNEKLFF.

The chain uses TRBV27 and TRBJ2-7; TRBD2 aligns across 9 bases. This CDR3 is 15 amino acids long. V lost 4 bases, J lost 2 bases, and 6 bases stayed unmatched. Germline assignment: CDR1 MNHEY and CDR2 SMNVEV (reference sequence). The CDR3 is CASSSLAGYPYEQYF. CDR3 DNA sequence: TGTGCCAGCAGTTCACTAGCGGGCTACCCCTACGAGCAGTACTTC.

This clone was observed a few times. The chain has TRBV2 and TRBJ2-7; 9 bases match TRBD1. J lost 5 bases, V lost 7 bases, and 9 bases had no gene match. The CDR3 contains 14 residues. Germline V gene data show CDR1 as SNHLY and CDR2 as FYNNEI. The CDR3 nucleotides read TGTGCCAGCACCCGGGACAGGGATCCCCACGAGCAGTACTTC. It yields the protein CASTRDRDPHEQYF. The variable domain in full, with the rest retrieved from reference TRBV2 and TRBJ2-7, is EPEVTQTPSHQVTQMGQEVILRCVPISNHLYFYWYRQILGQKVEFLVSFYNNEISEKSEIFDDQFSVERPDGSNFTLKIRSTKLEDSAMYFCASTRDRDPHEQYFGPGTRLTVT.

The chain combines TRBV9 with TRBJ2-3; either TRBD1 or TRBD2 may fit D (5 bases each). Germline CDR1 SGDLS, CDR2 YYNGEE. This CDR3 spans 16 amino acids. V was pared by 7 bases and J by 0 bases, with 18 bases between. The CDR3 DNA reads TGTGCCAGCGGCGACAGACGGGGAACTAGCACAGATACGCAGTATTTT. Amino acids: CASGDRRGTSTDTQYF.

The chain links TRBV18 to TRBJ2-2; 8 bases are a match to TRBD2. Germline CDR1 KGHSH, CDR2 LQKENI. The CDR3 has 17 residues. With 4 bases clipped from V and 3 bases from J, the junction kept 10 bases outside the gene matches. CDR3 DNA: TGTGCCAGCTCACGCTTTAGCGGGGTATTGGACACCGGGGAGCTGTTTTTT. It yields the protein CASSRFSGVLDTGELFF.

With regard to this clone: The junction differs from germline at one of its ends, possibly a read error. This rearrangement joins TRBV7-7 to TRBJ2-7, with 10 nucleotides matching TRBD1. There are 14 residues in the CDR3. In germline, CDR1 is SSHAT, CDR2 FNYEAQ (reference sequence). This CDR3 reads CASSLGTGAYEQYF. CDR3 nucleotides: TGTGCTAGCAGCTTAGGGACAGGGGCCTACGAGCAGTACTTC.

This sequence joins TRBV19 and TRBJ1-4, with TRBD1 as a possible D gene (5 bases). Germline loops: CDR1 LNHDA, CDR2 SQIVND (reference sequence). The CDR3 is made up of 15 amino acids. The V end was cut by 3 bases, the J end by 8 bases, with 16 bases between. CDR3 sequence: CASSIYGREDEKLFF. In DNA, the CDR3 is TGTGCCAGTAGTATTTATGGCAGGGAAGACGAAAAACTGTTTTTT.

This sequence joins TRBV4-1 and TRBJ2-3; D uncertain. Germline CDR1 is MGHRA and CDR2 is YSYEKL. V dropped 1 base and J dropped 6 bases, with 2 bases sitting between them. CDR3 length: 11 amino acids. CDR3 nucleotide sequence: TGCGCCAGCAGCCAAGCTGATACGCAGTATTTT. This codes for CASSQADTQYF.

This clone was seen more than once but under ten times. The genes are TRBV5-4 and TRBJ1-3; D remains ambiguous. The CDR3 sequence is 15 residues long. Germline CDR1 and CDR2: SGHNT and YYREEE (reference sequence). The V and J ends lost 4 bases and 4 bases respectively, with 15 bases between them. DNA of the CDR3: TGTGCCAGCAGCCGCGATCCCGAGAAGGGAAACACCATATATTTT. This encodes CASSRDPEKGNTIYF.

The chain uses TRBV11-2 and TRBJ1-2; D is unclear. The CDR3 contains 14 residues. Trimming cost V 2 bases and J 0 bases, with 7 bases left between them. The V gene's germline CDR1 is SGHAT and CDR2 FQNNGV. The CDR3 bases are TGTGCCAGCAGCTTATATCCGTCTAACTATGGCTACACCTTC. It codes for CASSLYPSNYGYTF.

This clone was counted only a few times. The chain has TRBV5-4 and TRBJ1-3, with a weak D call TRBD1 (5 bases). With 4 bases removed from V and 2 bases from J, the gap between germline ends came to 7 bases. The CDR3 contains 13 residues. The germline gives CDR1 SGHNT, CDR2 YYREEE (reference sequence). Here the CDR3 DNA reads TGTGCCAGCAGCCCGGGGGCTGGAAACACCATATATTTT. Translation: CASSPGAGNTIYF.

A single count supports this clone. The chain combines TRBV28 with TRBJ2-5; TRBD1 aligns across 8 bases. Germline CDR1 and CDR2: MDHEN and SYDVKM. This CDR3 comprises 13 residues. V shed 4 bases and J 5 bases; nucleotides not matched to a gene: 3. The CDR3 nucleotides read TGTGCCAGCAGTTCGCAGGGGGCGGAGACCCAGTACTTC. This codes for CASSSQGAETQYF.

This chain connects TRBV4-1 to TRBJ1-2; D is undetermined. CDR1 and CDR2 from the germline V gene are MGHRA and YSYEKL. The CDR3 is made up of 13 amino acids. The V end was cut by 4 bases, the J end by 4 bases, with 10 bases between. The CDR3 reads CASSPLFLYGYTF. The CDR3 DNA is TGCGCCAGCAGCCCCCTTTTCCTCTATGGCTACACCTTC.

The V and J genes are TRBV21-1 and TRBJ1-3; the D call TRBD1 from the table was never checked on the DNA. TRBV21-1 is a pseudogene locus. This CDR3 has 11 amino acids. This chain's CDR3 is CASSPRNTIYF. For the CDR3, the DNA is TGTGCCAGCAGCCCCAGAAACACCATATATTTT.

The chain has TRBV5-6 and TRBJ1-4; D unclear. V was trimmed by 2 bases and J by 5 bases, leaving 7 bases between them. This CDR3 is 13 amino acids long. Germline V lookup: CDR1 SGHDT, CDR2 YYEEEE. CDR3: CASSFERNEKLFF. Written as DNA, the CDR3 is TGTGCCAGCAGCTTCGAGAGAAATGAAAAACTGTTTTTT.

This clone was picked up a small number of times. The V call is TRBV6-1, the J call TRBJ1-2; the D gene is possibly TRBD1 (5 bases). Germline assignment: CDR1 MNHNS and CDR2 SASEGT. Trimming shortened V by 8 bases and J by 4 bases, and 11 bases separated the two germline ends. The CDR3 runs 12 residues. The CDR3 here is CASEGLFYGYTF. The CDR3, as DNA: TGTGCCAGCGAGGGACTTTTCTATGGCTACACCTTC.

The chain is built from TRBV2 and TRBJ2-1, with D possibly TRBD1 on 6 matching bases. The CDR3 loop spans 16 amino acids. V lost 6 bases to trimming and J lost 8 bases, with 23 bases between them. CDR1 is SNHLY and CDR2 is FYNNEI in the germline V gene. CDR3 nucleotides: TGTGCCAGCAGAAGGGCGAGGGGTCAGGGGACCGATGAGCAGTTCTTC. Residues: CASRRARGQGTDEQFF.

This chain links TRBV19 with TRBJ2-5, with a weak D call TRBD2 (7 bases). CDR1 and CDR2 (germline): LNHDA, SQIVND (reference sequence). Trimming removed 5 bases from V and 5 bases from J, with 18 bases in between. The CDR3 runs 15 residues. Here the CDR3 reads CASSVRRGPGETQYF. CDR3 bases: TGTGCCAGTAGTGTACGGCGGGGGCCCGGGGAGACCCAGTACTTC.